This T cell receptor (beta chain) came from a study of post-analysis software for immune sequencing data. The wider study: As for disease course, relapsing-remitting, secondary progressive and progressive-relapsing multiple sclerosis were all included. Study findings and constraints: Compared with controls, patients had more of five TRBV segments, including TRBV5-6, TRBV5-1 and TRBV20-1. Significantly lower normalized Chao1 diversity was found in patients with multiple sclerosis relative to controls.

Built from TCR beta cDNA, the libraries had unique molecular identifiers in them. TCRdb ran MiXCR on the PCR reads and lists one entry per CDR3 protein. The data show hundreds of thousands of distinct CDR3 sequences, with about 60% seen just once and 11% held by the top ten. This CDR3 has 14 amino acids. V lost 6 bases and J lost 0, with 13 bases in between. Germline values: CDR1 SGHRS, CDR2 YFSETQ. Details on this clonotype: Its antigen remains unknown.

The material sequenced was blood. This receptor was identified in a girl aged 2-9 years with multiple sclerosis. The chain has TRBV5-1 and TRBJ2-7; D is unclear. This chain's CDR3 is CASKESLNSYEQYF. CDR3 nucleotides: TGCGCCAGCAAGGAAAGCCTAAACTCCTACGAGCAGTACTTC.